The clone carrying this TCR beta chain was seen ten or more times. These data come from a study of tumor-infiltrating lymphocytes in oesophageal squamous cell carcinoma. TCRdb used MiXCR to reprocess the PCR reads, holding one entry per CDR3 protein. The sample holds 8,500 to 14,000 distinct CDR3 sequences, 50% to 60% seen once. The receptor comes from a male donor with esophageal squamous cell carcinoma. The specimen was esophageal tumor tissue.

In nucleotides, the CDR3 is TGCAGTGCCCCCTCGGTAGCGGGACGCCTAGACGGGGAGCTGTTTTTT. Protein sequence: CSAPSVAGRLDGELFF. This chain links TRBV20-1 with TRBJ2-2; 8 bases map to TRBD2. The CDR3 runs 16 residues. Germline-derived CDR1 and CDR2 are DFQATT and SNEGSKA (reference sequence). The V gene end was trimmed by 6 bases and the J gene end by 7 bases; junction bases not matched to a gene: 16.